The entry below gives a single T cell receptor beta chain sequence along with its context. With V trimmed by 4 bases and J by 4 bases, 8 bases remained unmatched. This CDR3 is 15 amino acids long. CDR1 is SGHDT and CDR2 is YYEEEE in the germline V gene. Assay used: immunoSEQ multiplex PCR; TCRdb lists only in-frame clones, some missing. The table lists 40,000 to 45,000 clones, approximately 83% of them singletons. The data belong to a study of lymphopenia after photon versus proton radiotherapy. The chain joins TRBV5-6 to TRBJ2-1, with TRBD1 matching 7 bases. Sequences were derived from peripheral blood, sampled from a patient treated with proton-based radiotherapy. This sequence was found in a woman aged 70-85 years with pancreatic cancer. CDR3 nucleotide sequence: TGTGCCAGCAGCAGACAGGGTGTGGGGTACAATGAGCAGTTCTTC. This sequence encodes CASSRQGVGYNEQFF.